The sequence of this T cell receptor (beta chain) was determined in a study of CD8+ T cells in alopecia areata. Study summary: Patients received oral tofacitinib, 5 to 10 mg twice daily, for moderate-to-severe alopecia areata. Treatment with tofacitinib (6 to 18 months) was followed by 6 months off drug.

As the sequencing template, cDNA was produced by extracting RNA and reverse transcribing it. The assay was immunoSEQ multiplex PCR, and TCRdb's table has in-frame clones only and misses some. This sample has 100,000 to 150,000 clones; roughly 54% occur once, and the top ten carry 4.5% to 5.5%. Germline V lookup: CDR1 SGDLS, CDR2 YYNGEE. V was clipped by 0 bases and J by 2 bases, with 22 bases between them. This CDR3 spans 19 amino acids. Points from the study as a whole: In lesional scalp, particularly from alopecia totalis/universalis, clonality was higher than in normal scalp.

Sorting from PBMCs produced CD4+ and CD8+ T cells. Details on this clone: Its cognate antigen is unknown.

The specimen comprised CD4+ T cells sorted from blood, sampled at week 0. The clonotype comes from a human donor with alopecia areata. The chain has TRBV9 and TRBJ2-3; either TRBD1 or TRBD2 may fit D (5 bases each). CDR3 loop: CASSVEPKWGADFTDTQYF. The CDR3 DNA reads TGTGCCAGCAGCGTAGAGCCTAAATGGGGCGCGGACTTCACAGATACGCAGTATTTT. Filled out from reference TRBV9 and TRBJ2-3, the complete variable domain reads DSGVTQTPKHLITATGQRVTLRCSPRSGDLSVYWYQQSLDQGLQFLIQYYNGEERAKGNILERFSAQQFPDLHSELNLSSLELGDSALYFCASSVEPKWGADFTDTQYFGPGTRLTVL.